The present T cell receptor beta chain was sequenced within a study of blood T cell repertoires in COVID-19. About the study: Sites in the United States, Italy and Spain provided acute and convalescent COVID-19 samples. Sources were T cells, B-cell-depleted T cells, or PBMCs; the material itself was cDNA or gDNA.

This CDR3 has 13 residues. Trimming stripped 7 bases from V and 0 bases from J, with 8 bases between. Per the original methods: Nucleated cell number was recorded as an estimate derived from reference gene primer amplification. Assay used: immunoSEQ multiplex PCR; TCRdb lists only in-frame clones, some missing. V, J and clone size are taken as reported in that table, and D and trimming were inferred from the DNA itself. This table holds about 170,000 clones, approximately 90% found once. The receptor's source is a man aged 50 to 59 who had recovered from COVID-19. Material: peripheral blood. The chain links TRBV23-1 to TRBJ2-3; unclear D gene. TRBV23-1 is reported as an ORF; its role is uncertain. This chain's CDR3 is CASKQASTDTQYF. For the CDR3, the DNA is TGCGCCAGCAAGCAGGCCAGCACAGATACGCAGTATTTT.